Below are 31 T cell receptor beta chains sequenced from a single sample in a study of blood T cells in healthy people across ages. For the second PCR, which ran for about 7 to 11 cycles, a sample-barcoded 5' primer and a J-beta primer mix were used. TCRdb itself ran the 5' RACE reads through MiXCR, one entry per CDR3 protein. The sample consists of some 760,000 distinct CDR3 sequences, about 25% of them appearing once. The sample was also linked to a second study, of T cells of mothers and their children.

Specimen: blood. These TCRs come from a boy aged 5-17 years in good health.

This chain uses TRBV12-3 or TRBV12-4 with TRBJ1-1, with D tentatively TRBD1 (6 bases). CDR3 length: 12 residues. V gave up 7 bases and J gave up 6 bases, with 12 bases separating them. CDR3 in DNA: TGTGCCAGCACCGAGGGGGGCCCTGAAGCTTTCTTT. Encoded protein: CASTEGGPEAFF.

Of note for this clonotype: This may come from a read error, since a much larger clone is one base off. The gene calls are TRBV4-1 and TRBJ2-1, with 9 bases fitting TRBD2. This CDR3 comprises 14 residues. In germline, CDR1 is MGHRA, CDR2 YSYEKL. CDR3 loop: CASSRTSAYNEQSF. CDR3 DNA: TGCGCCAGCAGCCGGACTAGCGCCTACAATGAGCAGTCCTTC.

V is TRBV27 and J is TRBJ2-1, with D maybe TRBD1 (5 bases). The CDR3 sequence is 13 residues long. Germline-derived CDR1 and CDR2 are MNHEY and SMNVEV (reference sequence). Deletions cut 2 bases from V and 10 bases from J, with 12 bases between. CDR3 protein: CASSLVDSMEQFF. CDR3 coding DNA: TGTGCCAGCAGTTTAGTCGACAGCATGGAGCAGTTCTTC.

V gene TRBV7-9 combines with J gene TRBJ2-1; 7 positions agree with TRBD2. This CDR3 spans 18 amino acids. V gave up 0 bases and J gave up 0 bases; unmatched junction bases: 8. Germline lookup yields CDR1 SEHNR and CDR2 FQNEAQ (reference sequence). The chain's CDR3 is CASSLARAGLLSYNEQFF. DNA for the CDR3: TGTGCCAGCAGCTTAGCGCGAGCGGGATTACTCTCCTACAATGAGCAGTTCTTC.

The J gene is TRBJ2-5, the V gene TRBV7-9, with D perhaps matching TRBD1 or TRBD2 (5 bases each). The J call is doubtful: the DNA matches TRBJ2-1 better. The CDR3 totals 13 residues. CDR1 SEHNR and CDR2 FQNEAQ come from the germline V gene (reference sequence). CDR3 amino acids: CASSPRDHAEQFF. In nucleotides, the CDR3 is TGTGCCAGCAGCCCTAGGGACCACGCTGAGCAGTTCTTC.

The chain joins TRBV3-1 to TRBJ2-6; no reliable D call. This CDR3 has 16 amino acids. Germline-derived CDR1 and CDR2 are LGHDT and YNNKEL (reference sequence). V was trimmed by 0 bases and J by 0 bases, leaving 6 bases between them. The chain's CDR3 is CASSQDMLSGANVLTF. In DNA, the CDR3 is TGTGCCAGCAGCCAAGATATGCTCTCTGGGGCCAACGTCCTGACTTTC.

Regarding this clonotype: The CDR3 carries no conserved terminal phenylalanine or tryptophan, so it likely arises from a read error. The rearrangement joins TRBV6-5 to TRBJ2-7; 8 bases fit TRBD1. J lost 2 bases, V lost 2 bases, and 2 bases had no gene match. Germline CDR1 MNHEY, CDR2 SVGAGI. This CDR3 contains 14 residues. In nucleotides, the CDR3 is TGTGCCAGCAGTTACCACAGGGGGACCTACGAGCAGTACATC. As protein: CASSYHRGTYEQYI.

This clonotype was counted a few times. The V call is TRBV20-1, the J call TRBJ1-2; possibly TRBD1 for D (5 bases). Trimming left V 5 bases short and J 7 bases short, with 17 bases between. This CDR3 spans 13 amino acids. Per the germline V gene, CDR1 is DFQATT and CDR2 is SNEGSKA (reference sequence). In DNA form, the CDR3 reads TGCAGTGCTTTACGAGGCAGGGTGGGTGGCTACACCTTC. Translation gives CSALRGRVGGYTF.

This clonotype was seen a few times. The rearrangement joins TRBV6-5 to TRBJ2-6; D possibly corresponds to TRBD1 (5 bases). V lost 4 bases and J lost 0, with 16 bases in between. CDR1 is MNHEY and CDR2 is SVGAGI in the germline V gene. The CDR3 is made up of 18 amino acids. DNA of the CDR3: TGTGCCAGCAGTTTTCGCCCAGGGTCGAGCTCTGGGGCCAACGTCCTGACTTTC. Translating it yields CASSFRPGSSSGANVLTF.

The chain uses TRBV27 and TRBJ2-1; D may be TRBD1 (7 bases). V dropped 3 bases and J dropped 6 bases, with 15 bases sitting between them. Per germline, CDR1 MNHEY and CDR2 SMNVEV (reference sequence). This CDR3 region has 15 residues. The CDR3 sequence is CASSFRRAGGNEQFF. The CDR3 DNA reads as TGTGCCAGCAGTTTTAGGAGGGCAGGGGGCAATGAGCAGTTCTTC.

With respect to this clonotype: A much larger clone lies a single base off, so this may be a read error. The chain employs TRBV15 and TRBJ2-5; D remains ambiguous. Germline CDR1 reads LNHNV; CDR2 reads YYDKDF (reference sequence). CDR3 size: 12 residues. The V end was cut by 1 base, the J end by 5 bases, with 5 bases between. CDR3 DNA: TGTGCCACCAGCAGAGGTTTCGAGACCCAGTACTTC. This codes for CATSRGFETQYF.

This chain uses TRBV3-1 with TRBJ2-7, with TRBD2 matching 8 bases. After removal of 2 bases from V and 6 bases from J, the junction contained 12 bases not matched to a gene. The CDR3 consists of 16 residues. Germline V gene sequence: CDR1 LGHDT, CDR2 YNNKEL (reference sequence). The DNA of the CDR3 is TGTGCCAGCAGCCAATTCACTAGCGGACCCCCTACCGAGCAGTACTTC. Encoded protein: CASSQFTSGPPTEQYF.

This clonotype came up many times. The rearrangement links TRBV7-6 to TRBJ2-7, with a tentative D call TRBD2 (5 bases). With 1 base removed from V and 1 base from J, the gap between germline ends came to 11 bases. The CDR3 length is 15 residues. Germline V gene lookup returns CDR1 SGHVS and CDR2 FNYEAQ. CDR3 nucleotides: TGTGCCAGCAGCTTAGAGGAGGTGTGGTCCTACGAGCAGTACTTC. Translated, it gives CASSLEEVWSYEQYF.

This clonotype has just a few counts. The gene calls are TRBV6-1 and TRBJ1-4, with D tentatively TRBD1 (6 bases). There are 16 residues in the CDR3. V shed 5 bases and J shed 5 bases, with 18 bases lying between them. The germline gives CDR1 MNHNS, CDR2 SASEGT. CDR3 in amino acids: CASSPSRGRGNEKLFF. CDR3 DNA sequence: TGTGCCAGCAGTCCTTCGCGGGGGCGGGGAAATGAAAAACTGTTTTTT.

As to this clonotype: A read error may account for a junction end that differs from germline. The chain couples TRBV6-5 to TRBJ2-7; perhaps D is TRBD1 or TRBD2 (5 bases each). CDR1 and CDR2 (germline): MNHEY, SVGAGI. CDR3 size: 18 residues. DNA for the CDR3: TGTGCCAGCAGTTACTCGTTCCCTCGGGGCGGCAGCTCCTATGAGCAGTACTTC. Amino acid sequence: CASSYSFPRGGSSYEQYF.

V is TRBV24-1 and J is TRBJ2-1; 8 bases are a match to TRBD2. The V gene end was trimmed by 5 bases and the J gene end by 1 base; junction bases not matched to a gene: 3. Germline loops: CDR1 KGHDR, CDR2 SFDVKD. The length of the CDR3 is 15 residues. CDR3 sequence reads: CATSASGRSYNEQFF. DNA of the CDR3: TGTGCCACCAGTGCCAGCGGGAGATCCTACAATGAGCAGTTCTTC.

Only a few counts were recorded for this clonotype. This rearrangement joins TRBV5-1 to TRBJ2-7; D might be TRBD1 (6 bases). CDR1 and CDR2 (germline): SGHRS, YFSETQ. Trimming cost V 0 bases and J 0 bases, with 13 bases left between them. CDR3 length equals 16 residues. The CDR3 loop reads CASSLAGAIISYEQYF. For the CDR3, the DNA is TGCGCCAGCAGCTTGGCAGGGGCGATAATCTCCTACGAGCAGTACTTC.

CDR3 DNA: TGTGCCGCGGGACAGGGCGACTACGAGCAGTACTTC. Protein: CAAGQGDYEQYF. The chain employs TRBV19 and TRBJ2-7; 9 bases are shared with TRBD1. This CDR3 has 12 amino acids. Germline CDR1 is LNHDA and CDR2 is SQIVND (reference sequence). The ends lost 11 bases at V and 3 bases at J; junction bases unmatched: 5.

The gene calls are TRBV5-4 and TRBJ2-5; perhaps TRBD1 as D (6 bases). Germline lookup yields CDR1 SGHNT and CDR2 YYREEE (reference sequence). Trimming pared 5 bases from V and 1 base from J, leaving 18 bases between. The CDR3 runs 16 residues. The CDR3 spells CASSTTPATGQETQYF. The CDR3 DNA reads as TGTGCCAGCAGTACAACTCCTGCGACAGGCCAAGAGACCCAGTACTTC.

This clonotype appeared a few times. The V call is TRBV5-5, the J call TRBJ2-7; TRBD2 agrees at 9 bases. The CDR3 is 16 residues long. V shed 4 bases and J 1 base; nucleotides not matched to a gene: 9. The V gene's germline CDR1 is SGHKS and CDR2 YYEKEE (reference sequence). The CDR3: CASSEAPSGGSYEQYF. In DNA form, the CDR3 reads TGTGCCAGCAGCGAGGCACCCAGCGGGGGGTCCTACGAGCAGTACTTC.

The chain combines TRBV20-1 with TRBJ2-4, with D perhaps assigned TRBD1 or TRBD2 (5 bases each). The CDR3 extends over 14 amino acids. Germline V lookup: CDR1 DFQATT, CDR2 SNEGSKA (reference sequence). V gave up 3 bases and J gave up 0 bases, with 9 bases separating them. The DNA for the CDR3 is TGCAGTGCTAGCTGGGGGATAGCCAAAAACATTCAGTACTTC. As protein: CSASWGIAKNIQYF.

The V gene is TRBV20-1, the J gene TRBJ2-3, with D possibly called TRBD1 or TRBD2 (5 bases each). Germline-derived CDR1 and CDR2 are DFQATT and SNEGSKA (reference sequence). Trimming took off 3 bases at V and 2 bases at J, with 24 bases between the two ends. The CDR3 is 18 residues long. CDR3 DNA: TGCAGTGCTAGGGGGGTTCGGCCGGCCCAGCTAGCCACAGATACGCAGTATTTT. Translating it yields CSARGVRPAQLATDTQYF.

This clonotype was observed a few times. The rearrangement joins TRBV20-1 to TRBJ1-5; 7 bases line up with TRBD1. This CDR3 contains 14 residues. The trim removed 6 bases at V and 2 bases at J, leaving 7 bases unmatched. Looked up from germline, CDR1 is DFQATT and CDR2 is SNEGSKA (reference sequence). DNA for the CDR3: TGCAGTGCAACAGGGGCGACGCGCAATCAGCCCCAGCATTTT. Translation: CSATGATRNQPQHF.

This clonotype appeared a few times. The genes are TRBV5-1 and TRBJ2-5; 9 bases align to TRBD2. The end of the DNA aligns better with TRBJ2-1, so the J call may be wrong. Germline V gene sequence: CDR1 SGHRS, CDR2 YFSETQ. The CDR3 is made up of 15 amino acids. The CDR3 region has the DNA TGCGCCAGCAGCTTGCCTAGCGGGACTCTAAATGAGCAGTTCTTC. As protein: CASSLPSGTLNEQFF.

This clonotype was seen a single time. The chain is built from TRBV4-3 and TRBJ2-7; possibly TRBD1 or TRBD2 for D (5 bases each). The CDR3 loop spans 16 amino acids. Germline CDR1 LGHNA, CDR2 YSLEER. The V end lost 0 bases, the J end lost 0 bases, and 12 bases lay between the germline ends. The CDR3 DNA reads TGCGCCAGCAGCCAAGACCCGGGACGGAGCTCCTACGAGCAGTACTTC. Translating gives CASSQDPGRSSYEQYF.

This clonotype was picked up a small number of times. The V gene is TRBV5-1, the J gene TRBJ2-5; D might be TRBD1 (6 bases). V was clipped by 0 bases and J by 5 bases, with 11 bases between them. CDR1 and CDR2 from the germline V gene are SGHRS and YFSETQ. The CDR3 runs to 14 residues. The CDR3 reads CASSLVTGSETQYF. CDR3 nucleotides: TGCGCCAGCAGCTTGGTCACAGGGTCGGAGACCCAGTACTTC.

V and J are TRBV7-2 and TRBJ2-1, with D perhaps TRBD1 (6 bases). Germline V gene lookup returns CDR1 SGHTA and CDR2 FQGNSA. There are 16 residues in the CDR3. The V end lost 2 bases, the J end lost 6 bases, and 17 bases lay between the germline ends. In DNA, the CDR3 is TGTGCCAGCAGCTTAAGAGGGGGATCCTACGGCAATGAGCAGTTCTTC. This translates into CASSLRGGSYGNEQFF.

The CDR3 DNA follows: TGTGCCAGCAGTGATAAGCGGGGAGGTAGCAATGAGCAGTTCTTC. It codes for CASSDKRGGSNEQFF. V is TRBV2 and J is TRBJ2-1; 7 bases match TRBD2. The CDR3 contains 15 residues. Per the germline V gene, CDR1 is SNHLY and CDR2 is FYNNEI. V trimming: 3 bases; J trimming: 6 bases; junction bases outside the gene matches: 8.

The chain couples TRBV28 to TRBJ2-3; TRBD2 is a possible D gene (7 bases). This CDR3 region has 15 residues. The V gene's germline CDR1 is MDHEN and CDR2 SYDVKM. Between the trimmed V and J ends, which lost 8 bases and 1 base, there was a span of 16 bases. The CDR3 spells CASGLAGAGTDTQYF. CDR3 nucleotides: TGTGCCAGCGGCCTCGCGGGGGCCGGCACAGATACGCAGTATTTT. Based on the CDR3 plus reference TRBV28 and TRBJ2-3, the full variable domain is DVKVTQSSRYLVKRTGEKVFLECVQDMDHENMFWYRQDPGLGLRLIYFSYDVKMKEKGDIPEGYSVSREKKERFSLILESASTNQTSMYLCASGLAGAGTDTQYFGPGTRLTVL.

This clonotype showed up just once. One junction end does not reproduce the germline sequence, and a read error may be involved. The V gene is TRBV9, the J gene TRBJ1-2; no clear D gene. CDR1 is SGDLS and CDR2 is YYNGEE in the germline V gene. This CDR3 region has 15 residues. Written as DNA, the CDR3 is TGTCCCAGCAGCTCTTCACCAACAGCCCGCTATGGCTACACCTTC. It specifies CPSSSSPTARYGYTF. The full variable domain, completed using reference TRBV9 and TRBJ1-2, is DSGVTQTPKHLITATGQRVTLRCSPRSGDLSVYWYQQSLDQGLQFLIQYYNGEERAKGNILERFSAQQFPDLHSELNLSSLELGDSALYFCPSSSSPTARYGYTFGSGTRLTVV.

The V and J genes are TRBV7-2 and TRBJ1-5, with D maybe TRBD1 (5 bases). The germline V and J ends were trimmed by 8 bases and 4 bases, with 15 bases remaining between them. This CDR3 has 14 residues. Germline CDR1 is SGHTA and CDR2 is FQGNSA. CDR3 protein: CASGTRGTNQPQHF. CDR3 DNA: TGTGCCAGCGGAACCCGGGGCACAAATCAGCCCCAGCATTTT.